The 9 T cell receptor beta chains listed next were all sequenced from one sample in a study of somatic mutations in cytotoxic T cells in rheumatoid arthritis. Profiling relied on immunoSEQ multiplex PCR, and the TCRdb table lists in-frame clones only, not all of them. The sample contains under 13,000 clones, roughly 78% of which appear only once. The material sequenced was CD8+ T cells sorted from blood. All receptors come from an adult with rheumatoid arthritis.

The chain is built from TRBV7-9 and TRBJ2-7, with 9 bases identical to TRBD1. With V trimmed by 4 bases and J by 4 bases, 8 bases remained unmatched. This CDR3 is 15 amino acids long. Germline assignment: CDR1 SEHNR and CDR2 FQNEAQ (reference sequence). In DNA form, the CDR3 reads TGTGCCAGCAGCTATCCGGGACAGGGAGAATACGAGCAGTACTTC. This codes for CASSYPGQGEYEQYF.

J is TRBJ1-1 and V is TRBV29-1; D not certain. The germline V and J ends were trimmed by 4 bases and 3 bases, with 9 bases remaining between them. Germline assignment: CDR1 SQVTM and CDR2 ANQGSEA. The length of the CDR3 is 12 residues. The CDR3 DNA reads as TGCAGCGTTGTCCAGGTTTACACTGAAGCTTTCTTT. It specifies CSVVQVYTEAFF.

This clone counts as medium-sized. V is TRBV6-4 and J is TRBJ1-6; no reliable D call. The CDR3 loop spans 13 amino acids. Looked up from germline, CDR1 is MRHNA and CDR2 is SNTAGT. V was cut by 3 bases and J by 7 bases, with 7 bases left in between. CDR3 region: CASSETANSPLHF. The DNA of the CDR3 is TGTGCCAGCAGTGAAACAGCAAATTCACCCCTCCACTTT.

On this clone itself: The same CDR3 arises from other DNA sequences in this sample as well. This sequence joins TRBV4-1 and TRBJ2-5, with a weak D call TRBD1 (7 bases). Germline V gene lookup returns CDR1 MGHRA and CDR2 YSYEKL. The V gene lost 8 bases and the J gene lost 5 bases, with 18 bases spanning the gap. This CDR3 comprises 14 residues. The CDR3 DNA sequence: TGCGCCAGCCGTATGGAGGGGGCTTTTGAGACCCAGTACTTC. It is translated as CASRMEGAFETQYF.

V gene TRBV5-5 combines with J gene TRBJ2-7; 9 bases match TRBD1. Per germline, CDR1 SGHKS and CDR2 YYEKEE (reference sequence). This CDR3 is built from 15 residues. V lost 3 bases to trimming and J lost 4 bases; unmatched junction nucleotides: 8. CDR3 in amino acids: CASSSRTGELYEQYF. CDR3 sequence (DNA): TGTGCCAGCAGCTCCCGGACAGGGGAACTGTACGAGCAGTACTTC.

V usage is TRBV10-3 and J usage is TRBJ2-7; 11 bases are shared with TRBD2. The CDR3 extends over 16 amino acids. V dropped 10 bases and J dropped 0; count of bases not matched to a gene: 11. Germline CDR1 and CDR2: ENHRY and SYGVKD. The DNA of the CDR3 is TGTGCCACCACCGGGACTAGCGGACTAAGCTCCTACGAGCAGTACTTC. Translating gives CATTGTSGLSSYEQYF.

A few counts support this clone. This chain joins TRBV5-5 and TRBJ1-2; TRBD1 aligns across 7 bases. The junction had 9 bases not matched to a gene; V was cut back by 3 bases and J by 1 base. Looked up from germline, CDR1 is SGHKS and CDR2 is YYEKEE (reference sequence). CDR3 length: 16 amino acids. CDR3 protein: CASSWRQGPFNYGYTF. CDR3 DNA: TGTGCCAGCAGCTGGAGACAGGGCCCCTTTAACTATGGCTACACCTTC.

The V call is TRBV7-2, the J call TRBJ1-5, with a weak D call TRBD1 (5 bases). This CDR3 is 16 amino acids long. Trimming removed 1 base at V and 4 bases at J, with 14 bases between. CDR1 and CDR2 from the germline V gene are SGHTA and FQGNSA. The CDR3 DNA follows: TGTGCCAGCAGCTTAGACCCAGGGTCGATTAATCAGCCCCAGCATTTT. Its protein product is CASSLDPGSINQPQHF.

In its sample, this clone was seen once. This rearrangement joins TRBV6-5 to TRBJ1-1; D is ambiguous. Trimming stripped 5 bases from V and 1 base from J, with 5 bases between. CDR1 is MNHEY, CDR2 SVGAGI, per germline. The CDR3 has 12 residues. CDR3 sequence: CASSLPNTEAFF. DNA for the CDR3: TGTGCCAGCAGTCTCCCGAACACTGAAGCTTTCTTT.